The 30 T cell receptor beta chains listed next were all sequenced from one sample in a study of T-cell reconstitution after alpha-beta-depleted transplantation in children. Unique molecular identifiers were used to barcode this TCRbeta library. TCRdb recomputed calls from the PCR reads with MiXCR, one row per CDR3 protein. The table lists 280,000 or so distinct CDR3 sequences, around a tenth of them singletons. Sequencing was performed on peripheral blood, taken 180 days after TCRalphabeta/CD19-depleted stem cell transplant. These receptors all come from a male patient between 2 and 10 years old who had a stem cell transplant for chronic granulomatous disease, so the T cells may come from the graft donor.

Many counts were recorded for this clonotype. The V call is TRBV12-3 or TRBV12-4, the J call TRBJ2-7; possible D gene TRBD1, 5 bases. CDR3 length equals 15 residues. The V end was cut by 8 bases, the J end by 3 bases, with 20 bases between. CDR3 DNA sequence: TGTGCCAGCTCCACCACAGGCTTGCCCCTCTACGAGCAGTACTTC. Residues: CASSTTGLPLYEQYF.

To note about this clonotype: A read error may explain this, as a much larger clone is one base away. This chain links TRBV11-2 with TRBJ2-1, with 13 nucleotides matching TRBD2. With 5 bases clipped from V and 4 bases from J, the junction kept 11 bases outside the gene matches. CDR1 and CDR2 from the germline V gene are SGHAT and FQNNGV. There are 18 residues in the CDR3. The DNA for the CDR3 is TGTGCCAGCAGCCCCGTACTAGCGGGAGGGCCGGGTTACAATGAGCAGTTCTTC. It encodes CASSPVLAGGPGYNEQFF. Based on the CDR3 plus reference TRBV11-2 and TRBJ2-1, the full variable domain is EAGVAQSPRYKIIEKRQSVAFWCNPISGHATLYWYQQILGQGPKLLIQFQNNGVVDDSQLPKDRFSAERLKGVDSTLKIQPAKLEDSAVYLCASSPVLAGGPGYNEQFFGPGTRLTVL.

This clonotype was detected many times. The gene calls are TRBV28 and TRBJ2-1; 7 nucleotides align to TRBD2. The CDR3 consists of 14 residues. V shed 6 bases and J 8 bases; nucleotides not matched to a gene: 10. Germline V gene sequence: CDR1 MDHEN, CDR2 SYDVKM. This CDR3 is CASSGTIPWDEQFF. CDR3 bases: TGTGCCAGCAGCGGGACTATCCCGTGGGATGAGCAGTTCTTC.

In the case of this clonotype: A much larger clone lies one base from this, so it may be a read error. The genes are TRBV5-6 and TRBJ2-4, with TRBD1 matching over 7 bases. This CDR3 is built from 14 residues. The V gene end was trimmed by 6 bases and the J gene end by 5 bases; junction bases not matched to a gene: 8. Germline V lookup: CDR1 SGHDT, CDR2 YYEEEE. The CDR3 DNA is TGTGCCAGCACTCCGATCGGGACAGAAAACATTCAGTACTTC. This translates into CASTPIGTENIQYF.

This clonotype has a single count. A much bigger clone sits one base away, suggesting this may be a read error. The gene calls are TRBV18 and TRBJ2-7; a possible D gene is TRBD1 (5 bases). Germline loops: CDR1 KGHSH, CDR2 LQKENI. The CDR3 is made up of 14 amino acids. CDR3 residues: CASSPTGISYEQSF. The DNA of the CDR3 is TGTGCCAGCTCACCTACAGGAATCTCCTACGAGCAGTCCTTC.

This clonotype was seen ten or more times. The V gene is TRBV9, the J gene TRBJ2-5; 11 nucleotides line up with TRBD2. Looked up from germline, CDR1 is SGDLS and CDR2 is YYNGEE. The CDR3 covers 15 residues. After removal of 4 bases from V and 2 bases from J, the junction contained 4 bases not matched to a gene. For the CDR3, the DNA is TGTGCCAGCAGCTTGACTAGCGGGACACAAGAGACCCAGTACTTC. Protein sequence: CASSLTSGTQETQYF.

This clonotype was seen ten or more times. The rearrangement links TRBV7-2 to TRBJ2-3; 8 bases agree with TRBD2. Germline V gives CDR1 SGHTA, CDR2 FQGNSA. The V and J ends lost 1 base and 2 bases, in that order; junction bases with no gene match: 2. The CDR3 extends over 15 amino acids. DNA for the CDR3: TGTGCCAGCAGCTTAGGACTAGCGAACACAGATACGCAGTATTTT. Residues: CASSLGLANTDTQYF.

This clonotype was observed many times. The V gene is TRBV29-1, the J gene TRBJ2-2; a weak D match, TRBD1 (5 bases). Germline V gene data show CDR1 as SQVTM and CDR2 as ANQGSEA. This CDR3 has 13 residues. V gave up 5 bases and J gave up 1 base, with 8 bases separating them. The CDR3 coding sequence is TGCAGCGTTCAAGGACAGAACACCGGGGAGCTGTTTTTT. It translates to CSVQGQNTGELFF.

Many counts were recorded for this clonotype. J is TRBJ2-2 and V is TRBV28; D is possibly TRBD1 (5 bases). Germline CDR1 and CDR2: MDHEN and SYDVKM. V shed 10 bases and J shed 15 bases, with 21 bases lying between them. This CDR3 has 12 residues. In DNA form, the CDR3 reads TGTGCCATCCAGCTGGCCACAGGCCAGGTGTTTTTT. It is translated as CAIQLATGQVFF.

This clonotype was recorded at least ten times. The J gene is TRBJ2-7, the V gene TRBV10-3, with 10 bases that match TRBD2. The CDR3 is made up of 15 amino acids. CDR1 is ENHRY, CDR2 SYGVKD, per germline. The ends lost 5 bases at V and 2 bases at J; junction bases unmatched: 6. CDR3: CAISPGTSAPYEQYF. In DNA form, the CDR3 reads TGTGCCATCAGTCCCGGGACTAGCGCCCCCTACGAGCAGTACTTC.

This clonotype was recorded at least ten times. The CDR3, as DNA: TGCAGTGCTCCCCCTACCTTTGGGGGGGATACGCAGTATTTT. Translating gives CSAPPTFGGDTQYF. J is TRBJ2-3 and V is TRBV20-1; a weak D match, TRBD2 (6 bases). Trimming pared 5 bases from V and 6 bases from J, leaving 18 bases between. Per germline, CDR1 DFQATT and CDR2 SNEGSKA (reference sequence). The CDR3 has 14 residues.

This clonotype appeared many times. The rearrangement links TRBV28 to TRBJ2-3; the match to TRBD2 covers 13 bases. Trimming removed 6 bases from V and 6 bases from J; junction bases left unmatched: 6. Germline V CDR1 and CDR2: MDHEN, SYDVKM. The length of the CDR3 is 15 residues. The CDR3 here is CASSILAGGGDTQYF. The CDR3 DNA reads TGTGCCAGCAGCATACTAGCGGGAGGGGGGGATACGCAGTATTTT.

This clonotype has a count of ten or more. CDR3 DNA: TGTGCCAGCAGCCCCCAGGGACAGGGGGCGCGGGAGCAGTACTTC. This sequence encodes CASSPQGQGAREQYF. The chain combines TRBV7-9 with TRBJ2-7, with 12 positions matching TRBD1. The trim removed 5 bases at V and 7 bases at J, leaving 9 bases unmatched. The germline V gene has CDR1 SEHNR and CDR2 FQNEAQ (reference sequence). The CDR3 loop spans 15 amino acids.

The sample holds many counts of this clonotype. Written as DNA, the CDR3 is TGTGCCAGCTCACCTGGTGGACAGACTGAAGCTTTCTTT. Its protein is CASSPGGQTEAFF. The rearrangement uses TRBV18 and TRBJ1-1; a weak D match, TRBD1 (6 bases). Germline CDR1 and CDR2: KGHSH and LQKENI. The CDR3 is made up of 13 amino acids. V was pared by 3 bases and J by 5 bases, with 10 bases between.

This clonotype was counted many times. The rearrangement uses TRBV29-1 and TRBJ2-5; D is perhaps TRBD2 (5 bases). Trimming stripped 3 bases from V and 1 base from J, with 6 bases between. This CDR3 is built from 12 residues. The germline CDR1 and CDR2 sequences are SQVTM and ANQGSEA. The CDR3 DNA reads as TGCAGCGTTGAGAGGGTCCAAGAGACCCAGTACTTC. Protein sequence: CSVERVQETQYF.

This clonotype came up many times. The chain carries TRBV20-1 and TRBJ2-5; D gene uncertain. V shed 5 bases and J shed 5 bases, with 15 bases lying between them. The CDR3 sequence is 13 residues long. Germline loops: CDR1 DFQATT, CDR2 SNEGSKA (reference sequence). CDR3 sequence reads: CSAYPRLRETQYF. CDR3 sequence (DNA): TGCAGTGCTTACCCGAGGCTACGGGAGACCCAGTACTTC.

This clonotype came up many times. The chain joins TRBV7-6 to TRBJ2-1, with D maybe TRBD2 (6 bases). Trimming cost V 2 bases and J 5 bases, with 22 bases left between them. Germline values: CDR1 SGHVS, CDR2 FNYEAQ. The CDR3 runs to 18 residues. CDR3 in DNA: TGTGCCAGCAGCTTAAGATTTCTTGGGGACTCGTCACACAATGAGCAGTTCTTC. This gives the protein CASSLRFLGDSSHNEQFF.

With regard to this clonotype: A much larger clone is a single base away; this may be a read error. The gene calls are TRBV20-1 and TRBJ2-3, with D hard to call. Germline-derived CDR1 and CDR2 are DFQATT and SNEGSKA (reference sequence). This CDR3 region has 13 residues. In DNA, the CDR3 is TGCAGTGCCCAATACGATAGCACAGATACGCATTATTTT. This gives the protein CSAQYDSTDTHYF.

This clonotype has a count of ten or more. The chain combines TRBV29-1 with TRBJ1-1; TRBD1 is a possible D gene (6 bases). The CDR3 is 11 residues long. Trimming removed 5 bases from V and 10 bases from J, with 14 bases in between. Germline-derived CDR1 and CDR2 are SQVTM and ANQGSEA. CDR3 amino acids: CSVIGGGGAFF. The CDR3 DNA sequence: TGCAGCGTTATCGGAGGGGGGGGAGCTTTCTTT.

This clonotype has a count of ten or more. This sequence joins TRBV5-1 and TRBJ1-1, with 10 bases fitting TRBD1. The V segment lost 6 bases and the J segment 6 bases; nucleotides outside the gene matches: 8. Germline loops: CDR1 SGHRS, CDR2 YFSETQ. The CDR3 extends over 14 amino acids. The CDR3 sequence: CASTFGTGVPEAFF. The CDR3, as DNA: TGCGCCAGCACCTTCGGGACAGGGGTCCCTGAAGCTTTCTTT.

This clonotype has just a few counts. The rearrangement links TRBV11-2 to TRBJ2-7; 13 bases line up with TRBD2. V trimming: 5 bases; J trimming: 4 bases; junction bases outside the gene matches: 17. Germline lookup yields CDR1 SGHAT and CDR2 FQNNGV. The length of the CDR3 is 19 residues. The CDR3 loop is CASSADSATSGRAFYEQYF. The CDR3 nucleotides are TGTGCCAGCAGCGCCGACAGTGCAACTAGCGGGAGGGCCTTTTACGAGCAGTACTTC.

This clonotype came up many times. V is TRBV5-6 and J is TRBJ1-1; possible D gene TRBD1, 5 bases. Germline V gene lookup returns CDR1 SGHDT and CDR2 YYEEEE. The CDR3 extends over 15 amino acids. V was clipped by 4 bases and J by 5 bases, with 18 bases between them. The chain's CDR3 is CASSREGALGTEAFF. CDR3 DNA: TGTGCCAGCAGCCGAGAAGGGGCGCTGGGGACTGAAGCTTTCTTT.

J is TRBJ2-7 and V is TRBV7-9; D call uncertain. With 6 bases removed from V and 2 bases from J, the gap between germline ends came to 11 bases. Per the germline V gene, CDR1 is SEHNR and CDR2 is FQNEAQ (reference sequence). This CDR3 is 13 amino acids long. CDR3 residues: CASSPDGPYEQYF. The CDR3, as DNA: TGTGCCAGCAGTCCCGACGGTCCCTACGAGCAGTACTTC.

This clonotype was observed many times. The genes are TRBV5-1 and TRBJ1-4, with unresolved D. Trimming removed 3 bases from V and 0 bases from J, with 6 bases in between. The V gene's germline CDR1 is SGHRS and CDR2 YFSETQ. CDR3 length: 14 residues. CDR3 in DNA: TGCGCCAGCAGCTCGCGTTCAACTAATGAAAAACTGTTTTTT. As protein: CASSSRSTNEKLFF.

This clonotype appeared many times. This chain links TRBV6-5 with TRBJ1-1, with 7 bases matching TRBD1. The ends lost 2 bases at V and 6 bases at J; junction bases unmatched: 12. Germline V gene data show CDR1 as MNHEY and CDR2 as SVGAGI. The CDR3 loop spans 16 amino acids. The CDR3 loop reads CASSYREQGLKAEAFF. The CDR3 DNA reads as TGTGCCAGCAGTTACCGAGAACAGGGGCTCAAGGCTGAAGCTTTCTTT.

This clonotype was recorded at least ten times. This chain links TRBV5-1 with TRBJ2-7, with 7 bases aligning to TRBD1. Losses at the gene ends were 4 bases for V and 2 bases for J; bases not matched to a gene: 12. The CDR3 covers 16 residues. Germline CDR1 reads SGHRS; CDR2 reads YFSETQ. CDR3 loop: CASSKPGQSPTYEQYF. CDR3 bases: TGCGCCAGCAGCAAACCGGGACAGAGCCCAACCTACGAGCAGTACTTC.

This clonotype was counted ten times or more. The J gene is TRBJ1-3, the V gene TRBV12-3 or TRBV12-4, with no clear D. The CDR3 runs to 13 residues. Deletions cut 8 bases from V and 0 bases from J, with 8 bases between. CDR3 amino acids: CASGLSSGNTIYF. In DNA form, the CDR3 reads TGTGCCAGCGGGTTATCCTCTGGAAACACCATATATTTT.

This clonotype appeared many times. The chain joins TRBV20-1 to TRBJ2-1; D gene ambiguous. Looked up from germline, CDR1 is DFQATT and CDR2 is SNEGSKA (reference sequence). The CDR3 is 15 amino acids. V lost 4 bases and J lost 0, with 13 bases in between. The CDR3 is CSANSGTSSYNEQFF. In DNA form, the CDR3 reads TGCAGTGCTAATTCGGGTACAAGCTCCTACAATGAGCAGTTCTTC.

This clonotype has at least ten counts. The chain links TRBV27 to TRBJ2-1, with D unresolved. Germline V gives CDR1 MNHEY, CDR2 SMNVEV (reference sequence). The CDR3 sequence is 14 residues long. V shed 5 bases and J shed 5 bases, with 13 bases lying between them. The DNA of the CDR3 is TGTGCCAGCAGTCTGGAACTTTCAAACAATGAGCAGTTCTTC. Its translation is CASSLELSNNEQFF.

This clonotype was detected many times. The rearrangement joins TRBV7-2 to TRBJ2-1; 9 bases are shared with TRBD2. Germline V gene lookup returns CDR1 SGHTA and CDR2 FQGNSA. Losses at the gene ends were 5 bases for V and 10 bases for J; bases not matched to a gene: 9. This CDR3 is built from 14 residues. The CDR3 bases are TGTGCCAGCAGCCCTCGCGGGGGGGGCGTCGAGCAGTTCTTC. Translating it yields CASSPRGGGVEQFF.